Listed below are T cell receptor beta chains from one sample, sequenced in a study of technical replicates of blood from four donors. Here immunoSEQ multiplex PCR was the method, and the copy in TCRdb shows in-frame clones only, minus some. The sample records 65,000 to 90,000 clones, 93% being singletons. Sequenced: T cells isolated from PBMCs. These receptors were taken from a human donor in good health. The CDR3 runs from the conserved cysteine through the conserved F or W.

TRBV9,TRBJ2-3,CASSVERGALTDTQYF
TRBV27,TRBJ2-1,CASSLVGGLGNEQFF
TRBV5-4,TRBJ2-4,CASSLGRGTKNIQYF
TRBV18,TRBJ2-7,CASSLTSGSHEQYF
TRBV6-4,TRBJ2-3,CASRPRQGAGSGDTQYF
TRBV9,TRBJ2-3,CASSVRGSDTDTQYF
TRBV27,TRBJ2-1,CASSFAPGEQFF
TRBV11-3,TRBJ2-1,CASSLDLGSSYNEQFF
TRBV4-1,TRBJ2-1,CASSSQTSPHSYNEQFF
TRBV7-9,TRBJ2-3,CASSSVDTQYF
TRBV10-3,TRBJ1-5,CASQSKGQGNQPQHF
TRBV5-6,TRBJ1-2,CASRMGQGARGYTF
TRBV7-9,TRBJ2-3,CASSLGHEDTQYF
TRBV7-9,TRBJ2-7,CASSWDFTYEQYF
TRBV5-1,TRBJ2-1,CASSLSGTSGSYEQFF
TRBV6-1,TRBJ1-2,CASSLDSPNYGYTF
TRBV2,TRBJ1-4,CASRGQGSLEKLFF
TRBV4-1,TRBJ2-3,CASSQEDITDTQYF
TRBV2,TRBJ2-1,CASSGQGFYNEQFF
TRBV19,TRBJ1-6,CAILGAYF
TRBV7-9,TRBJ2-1,CASSLGGTGGNNEQFF
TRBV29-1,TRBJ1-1,CSSREQGTLTEAFF
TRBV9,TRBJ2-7,CASSAPTGRGEQYF
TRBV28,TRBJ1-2,CASSLSHWWGQGAVNYGYTF
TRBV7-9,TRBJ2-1,CASSRRLAGVPEQFF
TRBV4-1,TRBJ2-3,CASSQDPIDNFGTDTQYF
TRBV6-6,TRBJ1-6,CASSYGLGGGNSPLHF
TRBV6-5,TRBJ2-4,CASSYAGQGAFNIQYF
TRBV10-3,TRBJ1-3,CAIRSRSTADTNSSGNTIYF
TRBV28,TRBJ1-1,CASWHTEAFF
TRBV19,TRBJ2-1,CASSRNGGAEQFF
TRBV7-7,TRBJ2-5,CASSLGGSVGQETQYF
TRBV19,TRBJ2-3,CASQKAGGTDTQYF
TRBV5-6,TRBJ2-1,CASSLNGNEQFF
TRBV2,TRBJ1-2,CASTEGADSGAGFTF
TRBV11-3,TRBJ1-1,CATTEYTEAFF
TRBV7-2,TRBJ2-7,CASSHGTSGPYEQYF
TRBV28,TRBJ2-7,CASSLPGVAGVDEQYF
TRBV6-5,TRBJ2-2,CASSRVRGTGELFF
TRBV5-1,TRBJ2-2,CASSRTGELFF
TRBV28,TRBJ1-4,CASSPGQQNEKLFF
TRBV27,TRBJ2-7,CASNYPARGTGEYEQYF
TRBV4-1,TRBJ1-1,CASSTHRNRGRDTEAFF